Given below is one TCR beta chain in context. Followed over time, Seattle patients had been enrolled while infection was active. Produced via immunoSEQ multiplex PCR; TCRdb's table is partial and in-frame only. The table has about 160,000 clones, 70% to 85% seen once. This specimen belongs to a study of blood T cell repertoires in COVID-19. Whole-study context: The United States, Italy and Spain were the sources of the acute and convalescent COVID-19 samples. PBMCs, B-cell-depleted T cells, or T cells provided the cDNA or gDNA that made up the material.

Germline V CDR1 and CDR2: MNHNS, SASEGT. V lost 3 bases, J lost 1 base, and 10 bases lay in between. The CDR3 has 15 amino acids. V and J are TRBV6-1 and TRBJ1-5, with D hard to call. The clonotype originates from a woman aged 40 to 50 with COVID-19, enrolled during active disease. Sample: peripheral blood. For the CDR3, the DNA is TGTGCCAGCAGTGAGAGCGGCCGGAGCAATCAGCCCCAGCATTTT. The encoded protein is CASSESGRSNQPQHF.